Shown below are 31 T cell receptor beta chains from a single sample sequenced in a study of blood T cell repertoires in COVID-19. Data came from immunoSEQ multiplex PCR; TCRdb stores just in-frame clones and leaves some out. The table lists approximately 440,000 clones, 90% of them singletons. The sequenced sample consisted of PBMCs or T cells enriched from blood (not recorded which). These receptor sequences come from a man between 18 and 35 years old who had recovered from COVID-19.

The chain employs TRBV6-6 and TRBJ1-1; no clear D gene. Germline V gene sequence: CDR1 MNHNY, CDR2 SVGAGI (reference sequence). Trimming took off 8 bases at V and 10 bases at J, with 14 bases between the two ends. The CDR3 is made up of 11 amino acids. The CDR3 sequence is CASGRVEVAFF. Here the CDR3 DNA reads TGTGCCAGCGGCCGGGTTGAGGTAGCTTTCTTT.

This clone was counted a few times. This rearrangement joins TRBV5-1 to TRBJ1-1, with unresolved D. Trimming left V 0 bases short and J 6 bases short, with 12 bases between. The CDR3 length is 14 residues. CDR1 and CDR2 (germline): SGHRS, YFSETQ. CDR3 bases: TGCGCCAGCAGCTTGGAGGCGGGTACCTCTGAAGCTTTCTTT. It yields the protein CASSLEAGTSEAFF.

J is TRBJ1-4 and V is TRBV19, with 8 bases matching TRBD1. Unmatched junction bases numbered 7, after V lost 5 bases and J lost 8 bases. Germline V CDR1 and CDR2: LNHDA, SQIVND (reference sequence). The CDR3 runs to 14 residues. As DNA, the CDR3 is TGTGCCAGTAGTGGGGCAGGGGGCTACGAAAAACTGTTTTTT. Amino acids: CASSGAGGYEKLFF. Drawing the rest from reference TRBV19 and TRBJ1-4, the complete variable domain is DGGITQSPKYLFRKEGQNVTLSCEQNLNHDAMYWYRQDPGQGLRLIYYSQIVNDFQKGDIAEGYSVSREKKESFPLTVTSAQKNPTAFYLCASSGAGGYEKLFFGSGTQLSVL.

This clone has only one observation. The genes are TRBV27 and TRBJ1-6; no reliable D call. Germline loops: CDR1 MNHEY, CDR2 SMNVEV (reference sequence). Trimming cost V 2 bases and J 9 bases, with 17 bases left between them. CDR3 size: 16 residues. This CDR3 reads CASSLTREGSGSPLHF. CDR3 bases: TGTGCCAGCAGTTTAACTCGGGAAGGCAGCGGTTCACCCCTCCACTTT.

The genes are TRBV6-5 and TRBJ2-1; D not resolved. V was trimmed by 2 bases and J by 2 bases, leaving 10 bases between them. Germline V CDR1 and CDR2: MNHEY, SVGAGI. This CDR3 is built from 15 residues. This CDR3 is CASSYTKSPYNEQFF. The CDR3 nucleotides read TGTGCCAGCAGTTACACTAAGAGCCCCTACAATGAGCAGTTCTTC.

This chain connects TRBV6-5 to TRBJ2-2, with TRBD1 matching 9 bases. The CDR3 loop spans 15 amino acids. The ends lost 8 bases at V and 6 bases at J; junction bases unmatched: 10. Germline-derived CDR1 and CDR2 are MNHEY and SVGAGI. CDR3 protein: CASRLGQGISGELFF. In DNA, the CDR3 is TGTGCCAGCCGTCTCGGACAGGGGATTTCCGGGGAGCTGTTTTTT.

J is TRBJ2-5 and V is TRBV10-3, with D possibly being TRBD2 (6 bases). Germline V gene data show CDR1 as ENHRY and CDR2 as SYGVKD. The CDR3 is 11 amino acids. V was trimmed by 6 bases and J by 5 bases, leaving 7 bases between them. This chain's CDR3 is CAIRGGETQYF. The CDR3 DNA follows: TGTGCCATCAGGGGAGGTGAGACCCAGTACTTC.

V and J are TRBV2 and TRBJ2-7, with D perhaps TRBD2 (6 bases). Deletions cut 8 bases from V and 4 bases from J, with 18 bases between. Germline V gene data show CDR1 as SNHLY and CDR2 as FYNNEI. This CDR3 is built from 14 residues. The CDR3 loop is CASRRGTPGYEQYF. The CDR3 DNA reads TGTGCCAGCCGACGCGGGACCCCAGGGTACGAGCAGTACTTC. Full variable domain (remainder filled in from reference TRBV2 and TRBJ2-7): EPEVTQTPSHQVTQMGQEVILRCVPISNHLYFYWYRQILGQKVEFLVSFYNNEISEKSEIFDDQFSVERPDGSNFTLKIRSTKLEDSAMYFCASRRGTPGYEQYFGPGTRLTVT.

J is TRBJ2-1 and V is TRBV7-8; 14 positions agree with TRBD2. The V gene end was trimmed by 1 base and the J gene end by 6 bases; junction bases not matched to a gene: 5. Germline V gene sequence: CDR1 SGHVS, CDR2 FQNEAQ. There are 17 residues in the CDR3. The CDR3 region has the DNA TGTGCCAGCAGCTTAGGTGGACTAGCGGGGGGCTTCAATGAGCAGTTCTTC. It translates to CASSLGGLAGGFNEQFF.

The chain couples TRBV11-3 to TRBJ1-6, with D perhaps matching TRBD1 (5 bases). Germline CDR1 and CDR2: SGHNT and YENEEA. Trimming shortened V by 2 bases and J by 6 bases, and 11 bases separated the two germline ends. The CDR3 is 15 amino acids. CDR3 DNA sequence: TGTGCCAGCAGCTTACAAGGGGAGGGTAATTCACCCCTCCACTTT. It codes for CASSLQGEGNSPLHF. The full variable domain, with the rest looked up from reference TRBV11-3 and TRBJ1-6, is EAGVVQSPRYKIIEKKQPVAFWCNPISGHNTLYWYLQNLGQGPELLIRYENEEAVDDSQLPKDRFSAERLKGVDSTLKIQPAELGDSAVYLCASSLQGEGNSPLHFGNGTRLTVT.

This chain connects TRBV11-1 to TRBJ1-4; maybe TRBD1 (5 bases). V lost 4 bases and J lost 7, with 7 bases in between. The CDR3 consists of 12 residues. The V gene's germline CDR1 is SGHAT and CDR2 FQDESV (reference sequence). The CDR3 spells CASSSTGEKLFF. The CDR3 bases are TGTGCCAGCAGCTCCACAGGTGAAAAACTGTTTTTT.

This clone showed up just once. The chain joins TRBV5-1 to TRBJ2-2; D might be TRBD2 (6 bases). V was pared by 5 bases and J by 6 bases, with 11 bases between. The CDR3 covers 13 residues. Germline-derived CDR1 and CDR2 are SGHRS and YFSETQ. CDR3 DNA sequence: TGCGCCAGCAGAAGGGAGGATGCCGGGGAGCTGTTTTTT. It translates to CASRREDAGELFF.

The rearrangement links TRBV6-1 to TRBJ1-3; no clear D gene. Trimming cost V 3 bases and J 8 bases, with 8 bases left between them. Germline CDR1 MNHNS, CDR2 SASEGT. The CDR3 extends over 12 amino acids. The CDR3 protein is CASSDFVDTIYF. The CDR3 nucleotides are TGTGCCAGCAGTGATTTCGTTGACACCATATATTTT.

V gene TRBV3-1 (or the pseudogene TRBV3-2) combines with J gene TRBJ1-1, with a possible D match to TRBD1 (6 bases). V lost 1 base, J lost 0 bases, and 9 bases lay in between. CDR3 size: 15 residues. From germline, CDR1 is LGHDT and CDR2 YNNKEL (reference sequence). The CDR3 protein is CASSQVHRVNTEAFF. Written as DNA, the CDR3 is TGTGCCAGCAGCCAAGTACACAGGGTGAACACTGAAGCTTTCTTT.

This sequence joins TRBV28 and TRBJ1-6; 7 bases are shared with TRBD1. The CDR3 contains 15 residues. V shed 5 bases and J 8 bases; nucleotides not matched to a gene: 9. Germline V CDR1 and CDR2: MDHEN, SYDVKM. Here the CDR3 reads CASSQQGRFYSPLHF. The CDR3, as DNA: TGTGCCAGCAGTCAACAGGGGAGGTTCTATTCACCCCTCCACTTT.

This clone showed up just once. The chain combines TRBV7-9 with TRBJ2-2, with 12 bases that match TRBD2. The CDR3 covers 16 residues. The V gene's germline CDR1 is SEHNR and CDR2 FQNEAQ (reference sequence). The J segment lost 7 bases and the V segment lost 7 bases, leaving 10 bases of the junction unmatched. CDR3 amino acids: CASTNPSGRAVGELFF. CDR3 bases: TGTGCCAGCACCAACCCTAGCGGGAGGGCCGTCGGGGAGCTGTTTTTT.

CDR3 loop: CASRVEKANSPLHF. The DNA of the CDR3 is TGTGCCAGCAGGGTCGAGAAAGCCAATTCACCCCTCCACTTT. The chain recombines TRBV2 with TRBJ1-6; D is unresolved. In germline, CDR1 is SNHLY, CDR2 FYNNEI. The V end was cut by 6 bases, the J end by 7 bases, with 13 bases between. CDR3 length equals 14 residues.

J is TRBJ1-1 and V is TRBV11-2; a weak D match, TRBD1 (5 bases). Trimming cost V 0 bases and J 1 base, with 9 bases left between them. Germline CDR1 is SGHAT and CDR2 is FQNNGV. The length of the CDR3 is 15 residues. Written as DNA, the CDR3 is TGTGCCAGCAGCTTAGAGGGGCAGGGGAACACTGAAGCTTTCTTT. Amino acids: CASSLEGQGNTEAFF.

This chain joins TRBV3-1 (or the pseudogene TRBV3-2) and TRBJ1-2; TRBD1 matches 7 bases. With 5 bases clipped from V and 4 bases from J, the junction kept 16 bases outside the gene matches. Germline CDR1 reads LGHDT; CDR2 reads YNNKEL (reference sequence). CDR3 length: 17 residues. This chain's CDR3 is CASSTLGTQGLGYGYTF. CDR3 nucleotide sequence: TGTGCCAGCAGCACTTTAGGAACACAGGGGCTTGGCTATGGCTACACCTTC.

V gene TRBV7-2 combines with J gene TRBJ1-2; D call uncertain. The CDR3 contains 12 residues. CDR1 is SGHTA, CDR2 FQGNSA, per germline. V was pared by 4 bases and J by 5 bases, with 8 bases between. Here the CDR3 reads CASSSTAYGYTF. In DNA form, the CDR3 reads TGTGCCAGCAGCTCCACAGCATATGGCTACACCTTC.

The chain recombines TRBV4-1 with TRBJ2-5, with 7 bases that match TRBD2. This CDR3 has 15 residues. CDR1 and CDR2 from the germline V gene are MGHRA and YSYEKL. V lost 1 base to trimming and J lost 5 bases; unmatched junction nucleotides: 7. This CDR3 is CASSQGAGKRETQYF. In nucleotides, the CDR3 is TGCGCCAGCAGCCAAGGAGCGGGGAAGAGGGAGACCCAGTACTTC.

This clone occurred once. The chain employs TRBV2 and TRBJ1-5; D perhaps matches TRBD1 (5 bases). Trimming took off 6 bases at V and 0 bases at J, with 12 bases between the two ends. The germline V gene has CDR1 SNHLY and CDR2 FYNNEI. The CDR3 loop spans 15 amino acids. The CDR3 coding sequence is TGTGCCAGCAGCCAACAGGAGTATAGCAATCAGCCCCAGCATTTT. It codes for CASSQQEYSNQPQHF. Drawing the rest from reference TRBV2 and TRBJ1-5, the complete variable domain is EPEVTQTPSHQVTQMGQEVILRCVPISNHLYFYWYRQILGQKVEFLVSFYNNEISEKSEIFDDQFSVERPDGSNFTLKIRSTKLEDSAMYFCASSQQEYSNQPQHFGDGTRLSIL.

The CDR3 nucleotides read TGTGCCAGCAGCCAGGACAGGGTTCTACAAGGCTACACCTTC. The encoded protein is CASSQDRVLQGYTF. This chain uses TRBV2 with TRBJ1-2; TRBD1 agrees at 8 bases. The CDR3 has 14 residues. The V and J ends lost 6 bases and 8 bases, in that order; junction bases with no gene match: 11. The germline CDR1 and CDR2 sequences are SNHLY and FYNNEI.

The genes are TRBV19 and TRBJ2-2; D may be TRBD2 (6 bases). V lost 4 bases and J 4 bases, leaving 10 bases between the germline ends. Germline V gene lookup returns CDR1 LNHDA and CDR2 SQIVND (reference sequence). The CDR3 is 14 amino acids. The CDR3 sequence: CASSNAGTTGELFF. The CDR3 DNA reads as TGTGCCAGTAGTAACGCGGGAACCACCGGGGAGCTGTTTTTT.

The chain combines TRBV9 with TRBJ2-7; 7 bases map to TRBD2. The CDR3 runs to 14 residues. Germline V gene lookup returns CDR1 SGDLS and CDR2 YYNGEE. J lost 4 bases, V lost 3 bases, and 7 bases had no gene match. The CDR3 coding sequence is TGTGCCAGCAGCGAGGGGAGTAGCGGGTACGAGCAGTACTTC. It is translated as CASSEGSSGYEQYF.

The gene calls are TRBV2 and TRBJ1-1; D perhaps matches TRBD1 (5 bases). CDR3 length: 13 amino acids. V was cut by 3 bases and J by 4 bases, with 9 bases left in between. CDR1 is SNHLY, CDR2 FYNNEI, per germline. The CDR3 region has the DNA TGTGCCAGCAGTGATTCCAGGGCCACTGAAGCTTTCTTT. Protein sequence: CASSDSRATEAFF.

The V and J genes are TRBV27 and TRBJ2-3; 11 positions agree with TRBD2. CDR1 is MNHEY, CDR2 SMNVEV, per germline (reference sequence). V shed 3 bases, J shed 7 bases, and the junction held 9 bases outside the gene matches. This CDR3 comprises 16 residues. CDR3 sequence reads: CASSLASGGYTYTQYF. The DNA for the CDR3 is TGTGCCAGCAGTTTGGCTAGCGGGGGGTATACATATACGCAGTATTTT.

CDR3 loop: CASSPRQGSSYNEQFF. The CDR3 coding sequence is TGTGCCAGCAGCCCTAGACAGGGCAGTTCCTACAATGAGCAGTTCTTC. The chain couples TRBV7-9 to TRBJ2-1; TRBD1 aligns across 7 bases. Trimming removed 5 bases from V and 1 base from J; junction bases left unmatched: 8. The CDR3 loop spans 16 amino acids. Germline loops: CDR1 SEHNR, CDR2 FQNEAQ (reference sequence).

V and J are TRBV11-2 and TRBJ2-7; tentative D call: TRBD2 (5 bases). This CDR3 has 15 residues. V was pared by 5 bases and J by 0 bases, with 14 bases between. Germline V gives CDR1 SGHAT, CDR2 FQNNGV. In nucleotides, the CDR3 is TGTGCCAGCAGCCTACCCGGGATACGCTCCTACGAGCAGTACTTC. Residues: CASSLPGIRSYEQYF. Complete variable domain (other parts from reference TRBV11-2 and TRBJ2-7): EAGVAQSPRYKIIEKRQSVAFWCNPISGHATLYWYQQILGQGPKLLIQFQNNGVVDDSQLPKDRFSAERLKGVDSTLKIQPAKLEDSAVYLCASSLPGIRSYEQYFGPGTRLTVT.

The rearrangement joins TRBV7-8 to TRBJ1-2, with D perhaps TRBD1 (6 bases). The CDR3 is 14 residues long. V was cut by 4 bases and J by 4 bases, with 13 bases left in between. CDR1 and CDR2 from the germline V gene are SGHVS and FQNEAQ. The CDR3 sequence is CASSSYRDTYGYTF. In DNA form, the CDR3 reads TGTGCCAGCAGCTCCTACAGGGATACCTATGGCTACACCTTC.

This sequence joins TRBV14 and TRBJ1-6; tentative D call: TRBD1 (6 bases). Trimming took off 4 bases at V and 7 bases at J, with 14 bases between the two ends. CDR1 is SGHDN, CDR2 FVKESK, per germline. This CDR3 has 15 amino acids. As DNA, the CDR3 is TGTGCCAGCAGCCTAGGACAGCCGGGAAATTCACCCCTCCACTTT. Translated, it gives CASSLGQPGNSPLHF.